The 32 T cell receptor beta chains below all came from one sample that was sequenced in a study of CD8 T cells in Susac syndrome. After extraction with the RNeasy kit, roughly 0.45 to 1 ug of the RNA was reverse transcribed using random hexamers. TCRdb re-called the immunoSEQ multiplex PCR reads with MiXCR, one entry per CDR3 protein. This table has about 120,000 distinct CDR3 sequences, roughly 94% appearing once. Specimen: CD8+ T cells from PBMCs. The source is a human donor with Susac syndrome.

CDR3 amino acids: CASSPPDSTHDYEQYF. CDR3 coding DNA: TGTGCCAGCAGCCCCCCCGACTCAACACACGACTACGAGCAGTACTTC. The chain employs TRBV3-1 and TRBJ2-7; the D is unclear. V was trimmed by 4 bases and J by 3 bases, leaving 19 bases between them. Germline V CDR1 and CDR2: LGHDT, YNNKEL (reference sequence). This CDR3 region has 16 residues.

This clonotype was counted a single time. The chain combines TRBV24-1 with TRBJ2-2, with 10 bases that match TRBD1. Trimming took 4 bases from V and 6 from J; bases not matched to a gene: 13. The germline V gene encodes CDR1 KGHDR and CDR2 SFDVKD. The CDR3 is 18 amino acids. CDR3 in DNA: TGTGCCACCAGTGAGTCCCCGGGACAGGGGATCATTGCCGGGGAGCTGTTTTTT. This encodes CATSESPGQGIIAGELFF.

The chain is built from TRBV7-2 and TRBJ1-6, with D unresolved. The CDR3 totals 14 residues. Germline CDR1 SGHTA, CDR2 FQGNSA. V lost 5 bases, J lost 9 bases, and 14 bases lay in between. CDR3 DNA: TGTGCCAGCAGCCGGGCCTCTCCCATTTCACCCCTCCACTTT. Translated, it gives CASSRASPISPLHF.

The chain has TRBV27 and TRBJ1-6; D gene ambiguous. Trimming removed 2 bases from V and 5 bases from J, with 10 bases in between. This CDR3 is built from 15 residues. Germline V CDR1 and CDR2: MNHEY, SMNVEV (reference sequence). The CDR3 spells CASSLGGYNNSPLHF. The CDR3 DNA reads as TGTGCCAGCAGTTTAGGAGGGTATAATAATTCACCCCTCCACTTT.

This clonotype was counted once. The chain has TRBV7-8 and TRBJ1-3; 7 nucleotides agree with TRBD1. The CDR3 consists of 18 residues. Losses at the gene ends were 2 bases for V and 0 bases for J; bases not matched to a gene: 10. The germline CDR1 and CDR2 sequences are SGHVS and FQNEAQ. CDR3: CASSLRERQGGSGNTIYF. The CDR3 bases are TGTGCCAGCAGCTTAAGGGAACGACAGGGCGGCTCTGGAAACACCATATATTTT.

V and J are TRBV20-1 and TRBJ2-1, with a tentative D call TRBD1 (5 bases). V was clipped by 0 bases and J by 10 bases, with 16 bases between them. The CDR3 extends over 14 amino acids. Germline CDR1 reads DFQATT; CDR2 reads SNEGSKA (reference sequence). In DNA, the CDR3 is TGCAGTGCTAGAGATTCGGACACCCCCCGGGAGCAGTTCTTC. Translated: CSARDSDTPREQFF.

The chain couples TRBV13 to TRBJ2-5; the D is unclear. Trimming removed 4 bases from V and 2 bases from J, with 8 bases in between. CDR3 length: 13 amino acids. Germline values: CDR1 PRHDT, CDR2 FYEKMQ (reference sequence). This chain's CDR3 is CASSSGWQETQYF. CDR3 coding DNA: TGTGCCAGCAGCTCCGGGTGGCAAGAGACCCAGTACTTC.

The chain uses TRBV3-1 and TRBJ2-6; TRBD1 matches 9 bases. Trimming took 3 bases from V and 0 from J; bases not matched to a gene: 6. Germline V CDR1 and CDR2: LGHDT, YNNKEL (reference sequence). This CDR3 is 18 amino acids long. For the CDR3, the DNA is TGTGCCAGCAGCCAGGGTACAGGGGGCTACTCTGGGGCCAACGTCCTGACTTTC. Its translation: CASSQGTGGYSGANVLTF.

On this clonotype: The germline gene is not matched at one end of the junction; a read error may be the cause. CDR3 region: CASSLGRSPGRMKTQYF. The DNA of the CDR3 is TGTGCTAGCAGCTTAGGAAGGTCGCCAGGGCGTATGAAGACCCAGTACTTC. This rearrangement joins TRBV7-7 to TRBJ2-5, with a weak D call TRBD1 (5 bases). This CDR3 region has 17 residues. CDR1 and CDR2 (germline): SSHAT, FNYEAQ (reference sequence).

The chain carries TRBV9 and TRBJ2-7, with D perhaps assigned TRBD1 or TRBD2 (5 bases each). The CDR3 runs to 16 residues. CDR1 and CDR2 (germline): SGDLS, YYNGEE. Trimming removed 0 bases at V and 7 bases at J, with 20 bases between. For the CDR3, the DNA is TGTGCCAGCAGCGTAGGGGGAACAGCGGTAAAGGGGGAGCAGTACTTC. It encodes CASSVGGTAVKGEQYF. Filled out from reference TRBV9 and TRBJ2-7, the complete variable domain reads DSGVTQTPKHLITATGQRVTLRCSPRSGDLSVYWYQQSLDQGLQFLIQYYNGEERAKGNILERFSAQQFPDLHSELNLSSLELGDSALYFCASSVGGTAVKGEQYFGPGTRLTVT.

The chain carries TRBV13 and TRBJ2-7; tentatively, D is TRBD2 (6 bases). Germline lookup yields CDR1 PRHDT and CDR2 FYEKMQ (reference sequence). V gave up 4 bases and J gave up 1 base, with 20 bases separating them. The CDR3 has 17 residues. As DNA, the CDR3 is TGTGCCAGCAGCTCGTTAAGTGCCGGGACTCCTTCCTACGAGCAGTACTTC. Its protein is CASSSLSAGTPSYEQYF.

In this sample, this clonotype turned up once. The V and J genes are TRBV27 and TRBJ1-5; TRBD1 is a possible D gene (5 bases). In germline, CDR1 is MNHEY, CDR2 SMNVEV (reference sequence). The germline V and J ends were trimmed by 11 bases and 7 bases, with 21 bases remaining between them. This CDR3 contains 14 residues. The CDR3: CAANLGADGQPQHF. The CDR3 region has the DNA TGTGCCGCAAACCTAGGGGCCGACGGGCAGCCCCAGCATTTT.

V and J are TRBV9 and TRBJ2-7; TRBD1 agrees at 8 bases. The CDR3 extends over 13 amino acids. Germline CDR1 and CDR2: SGDLS and YYNGEE. Germline trimming cut 0 bases from V and 6 bases from J; bases unmatched to any gene: 2. The chain's CDR3 is CASSVGTGGEQYF. The CDR3 bases are TGTGCCAGCAGCGTAGGAACAGGGGGCGAGCAGTACTTC.

This chain connects TRBV5-4 to TRBJ2-4; no clear D. The CDR3 extends over 12 amino acids. The germline V and J ends were trimmed by 4 bases and 6 bases, with 8 bases remaining between them. The V gene's germline CDR1 is SGHNT and CDR2 YYREEE (reference sequence). The CDR3 protein is CASSAMGNIQYF. CDR3 in DNA: TGTGCCAGCAGCGCGATGGGAAACATTCAGTACTTC. The whole variable domain, remainder taken from reference TRBV5-4 and TRBJ2-4, is ETGVTQSPTHLIKTRGQQVTLRCSSQSGHNTVSWYQQALGQGPQFIFQYYREEENGRGNFPPRFSGLQFPNYSSELNVNALELDDSALYLCASSAMGNIQYFGAGTRLSVL.

The chain links TRBV6-5 to TRBJ2-5; D may be TRBD2 (5 bases). Per germline, CDR1 MNHEY and CDR2 SVGAGI. V was shortened by 5 bases and J by 7 bases, with 17 bases between the two germline ends. This CDR3 has 14 residues. The DNA for the CDR3 is TGTGCCAGCAGTATCTCCCCGGAGGCGGCGACCCAGTACTTC. Translating gives CASSISPEAATQYF.

This clonotype has only one observation. DNA for the CDR3: TGTGCCAGCAGTGAAAGAAGGGGGGGGACGGTCCCCTACGAGCAGTACTTC. This codes for CASSERRGGTVPYEQYF. The chain is built from TRBV2 and TRBJ2-7; a possible D gene is TRBD2 (7 bases). This CDR3 spans 17 amino acids. CDR1 is SNHLY, CDR2 FYNNEI, per germline. Trimming took 2 bases from V and 2 from J, leaving 19 bases between them. Full variable domain (remainder filled in from reference TRBV2 and TRBJ2-7): EPEVTQTPSHQVTQMGQEVILRCVPISNHLYFYWYRQILGQKVEFLVSFYNNEISEKSEIFDDQFSVERPDGSNFTLKIRSTKLEDSAMYFCASSERRGGTVPYEQYFGPGTRLTVT.

The CDR3 is CASRTGEVGTQYF. As DNA, the CDR3 is TGTGCCAGCCGGACGGGGGAGGTCGGTACGCAGTATTTT. The chain is built from TRBV6-2 or TRBV6-3 and TRBJ2-3, with D possibly TRBD2 on 6 matching bases. Germline CDR1 is MNHEY and CDR2 is SVGEGT. This CDR3 has 13 amino acids. The V gene lost 8 bases and the J gene lost 8 bases, with 17 bases spanning the gap.

The J gene is TRBJ1-5, the V gene TRBV27, with 7 bases that match TRBD1. The germline V gene encodes CDR1 MNHEY and CDR2 SMNVEV (reference sequence). J gave up 2 bases and V 1 base, and 5 bases lay outside the gene matches. The CDR3 runs to 16 residues. The DNA for the CDR3 is TGTGCCAGCAGTTTATACGCCAGGGGGGGCAATCAGCCCCAGCATTTT. Translated: CASSLYARGGNQPQHF.

The rearrangement links TRBV29-1 to TRBJ1-2; D might be TRBD1 (5 bases). Trimming took 4 bases from V and 5 from J, leaving 14 bases between them. The CDR3 totals 13 residues. Germline values: CDR1 SQVTM, CDR2 ANQGSEA. Here the CDR3 reads CSVVEGQVYGYTF. The CDR3 region has the DNA TGCAGCGTTGTGGAGGGGCAGGTATATGGCTACACCTTC.

The chain recombines TRBV7-2 with TRBJ2-1; TRBD2 matches at 11 bases. The junction had 9 bases not matched to a gene; V was cut back by 5 bases and J by 9 bases. The CDR3 runs to 15 residues. Germline assignment: CDR1 SGHTA and CDR2 FQGNSA. CDR3 residues: CASSPSGGTMGEQFF. CDR3 nucleotides: TGTGCCAGCAGCCCTAGCGGGGGGACGATGGGTGAGCAGTTCTTC.

The chain links TRBV7-8 to TRBJ2-3, with D possibly matching TRBD1 (7 bases). Deletions cut 1 base from V and 0 bases from J, with 17 bases between. The CDR3 covers 18 residues. CDR1 is SGHVS, CDR2 FQNEAQ, per germline. In nucleotides, the CDR3 is TGTGCCAGCAGCTTAGTTTGGTCAGGGGGGACTAGCACAGATACGCAGTATTTT. Translating gives CASSLVWSGGTSTDTQYF. Complete variable domain (other parts from reference TRBV7-8 and TRBJ2-3): GAGVSQSPRYKVAKRGQDVALRCDPISGHVSLFWYQQALGQGPEFLTYFQNEAQLDKSGLPSDRFFAERPEGSVSTLKIQRTQQEDSAVYLCASSLVWSGGTSTDTQYFGPGTRLTVL.

The chain joins TRBV7-2 to TRBJ2-1; maybe TRBD1 (5 bases). With 0 bases removed from V and 0 bases from J, the gap between germline ends came to 6 bases. This CDR3 comprises 15 residues. Germline loops: CDR1 SGHTA, CDR2 FQGNSA. CDR3: CASSLAGASYNEQFF. CDR3 DNA sequence: TGTGCCAGCAGCTTAGCTGGGGCCTCCTACAATGAGCAGTTCTTC.

This clonotype was seen only once. The chain carries TRBV13 and TRBJ2-1; 14 bases fit TRBD2. This CDR3 contains 14 residues. Germline V gene sequence: CDR1 PRHDT, CDR2 FYEKMQ (reference sequence). Germline trimming cut 5 bases from V and 14 bases from J; bases unmatched to any gene: 8. CDR3 protein: CASSPGLAGGLKFF. In DNA form, the CDR3 reads TGTGCCAGCAGCCCCGGACTAGCGGGGGGTCTGAAGTTCTTC.

The rearrangement uses TRBV5-4 and TRBJ2-7; 8 nucleotides match TRBD1. CDR1 SGHNT and CDR2 YYREEE come from the germline V gene (reference sequence). The junction had 9 bases not matched to a gene; V was cut back by 4 bases and J by 3 bases. This CDR3 comprises 15 residues. The CDR3 loop reads CASSLGTGPDYEQYF. In nucleotides, the CDR3 is TGTGCCAGCAGCCTCGGGACAGGCCCAGACTACGAGCAGTACTTC.

This chain uses TRBV7-9 with TRBJ2-4; a weak D match, TRBD1 (7 bases). V lost 0 bases and J lost 6, with 12 bases in between. This CDR3 region has 15 residues. Germline-derived CDR1 and CDR2 are SEHNR and FQNEAQ (reference sequence). The CDR3: CASSLAWQGGNIQYF. The CDR3 DNA is TGTGCCAGCAGCTTAGCATGGCAGGGGGGAAACATTCAGTACTTC.

The chain recombines TRBV4-3 with TRBJ1-4, with D perhaps TRBD1 (5 bases). The CDR3 totals 17 residues. Germline-derived CDR1 and CDR2 are LGHNA and YSLEER. Trimming removed 2 bases from V and 0 bases from J, with 13 bases in between. The CDR3 loop is CASSQLALGATNEKLFF. For the CDR3, the DNA is TGCGCCAGCAGCCAATTGGCCTTGGGGGCAACTAATGAAAAACTGTTTTTT.

The V gene is TRBV7-9, the J gene TRBJ2-5; TRBD2 might be the D (6 bases). V dropped 5 bases and J dropped 4 bases, with 11 bases sitting between them. This CDR3 comprises 13 residues. The germline CDR1 and CDR2 sequences are SEHNR and FQNEAQ (reference sequence). The CDR3 loop reads CASSLLGGETQYF. CDR3 coding DNA: TGTGCCAGCAGCCTCCTCGGGGGAGAGACCCAGTACTTC.

V gene TRBV27 combines with J gene TRBJ2-6, with TRBD2 as a possible D gene (5 bases). Trimming removed 5 bases at V and 1 base at J, with 9 bases between. Germline V gives CDR1 MNHEY, CDR2 SMNVEV (reference sequence). This CDR3 is built from 15 residues. CDR3 sequence reads: CASSGRGSGANVLTF. CDR3 nucleotides: TGTGCCAGCAGTGGTCGGGGATCTGGGGCCAACGTCCTGACTTTC. Looking up the rest from reference TRBV27 and TRBJ2-6 gives the full variable domain: EAQVTQNPRYLITVTGKKLTVTCSQNMNHEYMSWYRQDPGLGLRQIYYSMNVEVTDKGDVPEGYKVSRKEKRNFPLILESPSPNQTSLYFCASSGRGSGANVLTFGAGSRLTVL.

The V and J genes are TRBV20-1 and TRBJ2-1, with 15 bases aligning to TRBD2. CDR3 size: 17 residues. CDR1 and CDR2 (germline): DFQATT, SNEGSKA (reference sequence). V lost 7 bases, J lost 4 bases, and 11 bases stayed unmatched. In DNA, the CDR3 is TGCAGTGTTGACCCGGGACTAGCGGGGGGTCCATACAATGAGCAGTTCTTC. Translating gives CSVDPGLAGGPYNEQFF.

V gene TRBV12-3 or TRBV12-4 combines with J gene TRBJ2-7; D may be TRBD1 or TRBD2 (5 bases each). This CDR3 has 12 residues. Trimming stripped 6 bases from V and 3 bases from J, with 9 bases between. In DNA, the CDR3 is TGTGCCAGCAGGGGACGGGGCTACGAGCAGTACTTC. Translating it yields CASRGRGYEQYF.

This clonotype was observed a handful of times. J is TRBJ2-2 and V is TRBV10-3; the D call may be TRBD1 or TRBD2 (5 bases each). The CDR3 contains 13 residues. The V gene's germline CDR1 is ENHRY and CDR2 SYGVKD. Trimming took 10 bases from V and 0 from J, leaving 9 bases between them. The CDR3 spells CATGTANTGELFF. The CDR3 DNA reads TGTGCCACCGGGACGGCGAACACCGGGGAGCTGTTTTTT.

The V gene is TRBV18, the J gene TRBJ2-7; 7 nucleotides agree with TRBD1. The trim removed 3 bases at V and 2 bases at J, leaving 22 bases unmatched. The CDR3 spans 20 residues. Germline CDR1 KGHSH, CDR2 LQKENI. CDR3 residues: CASSPDGLSGRGRLPYEQYF. In nucleotides, the CDR3 is TGTGCCAGCTCACCGGATGGGTTGAGTGGTAGGGGGCGTCTCCCCTACGAGCAGTACTTC.